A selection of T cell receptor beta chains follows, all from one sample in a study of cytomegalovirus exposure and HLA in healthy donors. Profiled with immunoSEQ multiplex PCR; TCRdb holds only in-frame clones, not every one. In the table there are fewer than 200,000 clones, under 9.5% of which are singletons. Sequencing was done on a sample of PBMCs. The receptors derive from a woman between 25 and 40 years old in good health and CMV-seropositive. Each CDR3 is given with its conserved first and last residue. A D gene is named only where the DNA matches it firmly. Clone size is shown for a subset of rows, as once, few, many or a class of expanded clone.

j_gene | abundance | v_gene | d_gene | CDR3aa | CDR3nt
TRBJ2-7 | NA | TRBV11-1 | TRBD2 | CASSYSGSVYEQYF | TGTGCCAGCAGCTACAGCGGGAGTGTCTACGAGCAGTACTTC
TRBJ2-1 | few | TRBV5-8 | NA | CASSQGTYSRNEQFF | TGTGCCAGCAGCCAGGGGACGTATTCTAGGAATGAGCAGTTCTTC
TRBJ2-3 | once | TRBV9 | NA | CASSWAASGTDTQYF | TGTGCCAGCAGCTGGGCGGCTAGCGGCACAGATACGCAGTATTTT
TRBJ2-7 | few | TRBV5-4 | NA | CASSLRSGIREQYF | TGTGCCAGCAGCTTGAGGTCAGGAATTCGAGAGCAGTACTTC
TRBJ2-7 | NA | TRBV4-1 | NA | CASSQAPGATYEQYF | TGCGCCAGCAGCCAAGCCCCTGGGGCTACCTACGAGCAGTACTTC
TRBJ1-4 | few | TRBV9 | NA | CASSARDSRNEKLFF | TGTGCCAGCAGCGCACGGGACTCACGGAATGAAAAACTGTTTTTT
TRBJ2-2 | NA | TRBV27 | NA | CASRKSTGVRELFF | TGTGCCAGCAGGAAATCGACGGGGGTCAGGGAGCTGTTTTTT
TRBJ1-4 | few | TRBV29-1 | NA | CSVGGWEEKLFF | TGCAGCGTTGGGGGTTGGGAGGAAAAACTGTTTTTT
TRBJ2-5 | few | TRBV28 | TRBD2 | CASSPGLAQETQYF | TGTGCCAGCAGTCCCGGACTAGCGCAGGAGACCCAGTACTTC
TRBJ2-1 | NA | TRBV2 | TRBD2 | CASRRGGSNEQFF | TGTGCCAGCAGAAGGGGCGGGAGCAATGAGCAGTTCTTC
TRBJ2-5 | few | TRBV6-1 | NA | CASSSRGLPPETQYF | TGTGCCAGCAGCTCAAGGGGTCTGCCCCCAGAGACCCAGTACTTC
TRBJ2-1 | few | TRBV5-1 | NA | CASSLAFASSYNEQFF | TGCGCCAGCAGCTTGGCGTTCGCGAGCTCCTACAATGAGCAGTTCTTC
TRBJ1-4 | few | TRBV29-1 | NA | CSAKSGSNEKLFF | TGCAGCGCAAAATCAGGCTCTAATGAAAAACTGTTTTTT
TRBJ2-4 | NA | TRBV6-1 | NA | CASSESPSVGNIQYF | TGTGCCAGCAGTGAATCGCCTAGCGTAGGGAACATTCAGTACTTC
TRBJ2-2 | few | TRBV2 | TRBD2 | CASSGTSGNTGELFF | TGTGCCAGCAGTGGGACTAGCGGTAACACCGGGGAGCTGTTTTTT
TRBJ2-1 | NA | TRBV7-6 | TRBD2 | CASSAQPNLAGGNNEQFF | TGTGCCAGCAGCGCTCAACCCAACCTAGCGGGAGGGAACAATGAGCAGTTCTTC
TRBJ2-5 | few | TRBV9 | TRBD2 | CASALAGVSETQYF | TGTGCCAGCGCACTAGCGGGGGTATCAGAGACCCAGTACTTC
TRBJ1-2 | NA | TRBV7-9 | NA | CASSTWTVGYTF | TGTGCCAGCAGCACCTGGACAGTCGGCTACACCTTC
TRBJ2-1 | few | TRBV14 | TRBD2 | CASSQEGPWEAGGGNEQFF | TGTGCCAGCAGCCAAGAGGGTCCCTGGGAAGCGGGAGGAGGCAATGAGCAGTTCTTC
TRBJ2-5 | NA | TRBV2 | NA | CASSGGFPGAQYF | TGTGCCAGCAGTGGGGGTTTCCCCGGGGCCCAGTACTTC
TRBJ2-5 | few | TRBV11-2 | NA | CASSLGPHQGTQYF | TGTGCCAGCAGCTTAGGCCCCCATCAGGGGACCCAGTACTTC
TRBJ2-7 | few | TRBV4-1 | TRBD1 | CASSQQQGIYEQYF | TGCGCCAGCAGCCAACAACAGGGGATCTACGAGCAGTACTTC
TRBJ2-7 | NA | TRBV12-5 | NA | CASGSGHEQYF | TGTGCTAGTGGTTCAGGCCACGAGCAGTACTTC
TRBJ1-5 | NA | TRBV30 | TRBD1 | CAWSVYGTANQPQHF | TGTGCCTGGAGTGTATATGGGACAGCCAATCAGCCCCAGCATTTT
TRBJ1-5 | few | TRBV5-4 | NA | CASSLESEKVDQPQHF | TGTGCCAGCAGCTTGGAATCCGAGAAAGTCGATCAGCCCCAGCATTTT
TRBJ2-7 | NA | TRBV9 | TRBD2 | CASSVGPGLAGTDEQYF | TGTGCCAGCAGCGTCGGTCCAGGACTAGCGGGAACCGACGAGCAGTACTTC
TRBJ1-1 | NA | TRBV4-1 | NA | CASSHLASIPKQGRAFF | TGCGCCAGCAGCCATCTCGCTTCGATCCCCAAGCAGGGGAGAGCTTTCTTT
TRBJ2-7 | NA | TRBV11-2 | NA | CASSTGLAYEQYF | TGTGCCAGCAGCACGGGACTCGCCTACGAGCAGTACTTC
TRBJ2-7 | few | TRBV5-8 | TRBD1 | CASRPTGVSPYEQYF | TGTGCCAGCAGACCTACAGGGGTGAGCCCCTACGAGCAGTACTTC
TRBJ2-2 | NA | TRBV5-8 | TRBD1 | CASSRPRPGQGFTGELFF | TGTGCCAGCAGCCGACCCCGGCCGGGACAGGGGTTCACCGGGGAGCTGTTTTTT
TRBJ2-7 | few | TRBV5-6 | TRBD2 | CASSLGGRAISYEQYF | TGTGCCAGCAGCTTGGGCGGGAGGGCGATCTCCTACGAGCAGTACTTC
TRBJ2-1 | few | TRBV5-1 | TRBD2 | CASSPMPTSVDEQFF | TGCGCCAGCAGCCCGATGCCGACTAGCGTCGATGAGCAGTTCTTC
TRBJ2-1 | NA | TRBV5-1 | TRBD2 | CASSLWAEREGDEQFF | TGCGCCAGCAGCTTGTGGGCAGAGCGGGAAGGGGATGAGCAGTTCTTC
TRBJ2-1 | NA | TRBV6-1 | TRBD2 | CASTNRGGNEQFF | TGTGCCAGCACCAACCGGGGGGGCAATGAGCAGTTCTTC
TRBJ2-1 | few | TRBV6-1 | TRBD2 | CASSPSSGGYNEQFF | TGTGCCAGCAGTCCGTCTAGCGGAGGCTACAATGAGCAGTTCTTC
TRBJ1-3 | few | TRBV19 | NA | CASSIRGLSGNTIYF | TGTGCCAGTAGTATCCGGGGACTATCTGGAAACACCATATATTTT
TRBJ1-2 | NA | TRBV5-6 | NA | CASSLAGSYGYTF | TGTGCCAGCAGCTTGGCCGGGAGCTATGGCTACACCTTC
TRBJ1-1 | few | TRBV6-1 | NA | CASSKGIVTEAFF | TGTGCCAGCAGCAAGGGGATTGTCACTGAAGCTTTCTTT
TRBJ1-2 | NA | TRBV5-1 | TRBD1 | CASSLDRFEGYTF | TGCGCCAGCAGCCTGGACAGGTTCGAGGGCTACACCTTC
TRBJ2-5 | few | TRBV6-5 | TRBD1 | CASSSWTGQETQYF | TGTGCCAGCAGTTCCTGGACAGGGCAAGAGACCCAGTACTTC
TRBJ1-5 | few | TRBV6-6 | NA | CASSPTTDQPQHF | TGTGCCAGCAGTCCTACGACAGACCAGCCCCAGCATTTT
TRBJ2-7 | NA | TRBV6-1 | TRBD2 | CASRGTSGSSGEQYF | TGTGCCAGCAGGGGGACTAGCGGGAGTTCGGGCGAGCAGTACTTC
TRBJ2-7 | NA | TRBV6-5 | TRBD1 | CAGALMTGKYF | TGTGCCGGTGCACTGATGACAGGGAAGTACTTC
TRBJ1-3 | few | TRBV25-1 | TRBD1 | CASSPSPGTGAGNTIYF | TGTGCCAGCAGCCCATCCCCAGGGACAGGGGCTGGAAACACCATATATTTT
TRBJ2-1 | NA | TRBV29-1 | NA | CSVAGHSEGHQFF | TGCAGCGTTGCGGGACATTCCGAGGGGCACCAGTTCTTC
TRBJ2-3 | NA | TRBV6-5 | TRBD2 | CASSYSRPGRGDTQYF | TGTGCCAGCAGTTACTCAAGGCCTGGGAGGGGAGATACGCAGTATTTT
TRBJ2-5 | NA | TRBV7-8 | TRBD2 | CASSSGTSGLGQETQYF | TGTGCCAGTTCATCCGGGACTAGCGGCTTGGGCCAAGAGACCCAGTACTTC
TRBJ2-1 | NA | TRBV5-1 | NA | CASSLSTGKQFF | TGCGCCAGCAGCTTGTCGACAGGAAAGCAGTTCTTC
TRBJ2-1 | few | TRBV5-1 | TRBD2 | CASSRDPYYGTSAYNEQFF | TGCGCCAGCAGCCGTGACCCATACTACGGGACTAGCGCTTACAATGAGCAGTTCTTC
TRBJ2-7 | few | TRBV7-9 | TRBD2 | CASSPLAGGPTYEQYF | TGTGCCAGCAGCCCGTTAGCGGGAGGGCCTACCTACGAGCAGTACTTC
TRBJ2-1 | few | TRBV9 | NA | CASGPQSGSYNEQFF | TGTGCCAGCGGCCCCCAATCAGGCTCCTACAATGAGCAGTTCTTC
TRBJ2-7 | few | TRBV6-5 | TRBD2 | CASSYSASGYEQYF | TGTGCCAGCAGTTACTCAGCTAGCGGATACGAGCAGTACTTC
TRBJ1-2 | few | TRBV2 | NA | CASSEGEAWGYTF | TGTGCCAGCTCCGAAGGGGAGGCGTGGGGCTACACCTTC
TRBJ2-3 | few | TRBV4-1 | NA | CASSQLSGSTDTQYF | TGCGCCAGCAGCCAACTAAGCGGTAGCACAGATACGCAGTATTTT
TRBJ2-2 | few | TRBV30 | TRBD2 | CAWSHLAGANTGELFF | TGTGCCTGGAGTCACCTAGCGGGAGCGAACACCGGGGAGCTGTTTTTT